What follows are 31 T cell receptor beta chains derived from one specimen sequenced in a study of PD-1 blockade in classical Hodgkin lymphoma (dated by TCRdb to 2020 to 2021). The sample's time point label is to be understood as: cycle 1 day 1 (C1D1), immediately before nivolumab initiation. Every trial patient had relapsed after autologous stem cell transplantation, and cohorts A, B and C differed in prior brentuximab vedotin exposure. The library was prepared using the immunoSEQ multiplex PCR assay. TCRdb carries this immuneACCESS record with in-frame sequences only. Its versions omit some clonotypes, under half of them owing to an unresolved V gene in the studies checked, with the rest unexplained. The sample contains some 14,000 clones, around 80% of them found a single time. The ten top clones hold roughly 22% of the sample. This specimen was peripheral blood mononuclear cells (PBMCs), taken at baseline. Receptors were obtained from a human donor with classical Hodgkin lymphoma.

This chain uses TRBV6-1 with TRBJ1-1, with D possibly matching TRBD1 (5 bases). Germline lookup yields CDR1 MNHNS and CDR2 SASEGT. V dropped 8 bases and J dropped 0 bases, with 16 bases sitting between them. There are 15 residues in the CDR3. The CDR3 reads CASDQAGHMNTEAFF. The CDR3 nucleotides read TGTGCCAGCGATCAGGCAGGGCACATGAACACTGAAGCTTTCTTT.

This chain joins TRBV6-5 and TRBJ2-1, with D possibly being TRBD2 (6 bases). CDR3 length: 16 residues. From germline, CDR1 is MNHEY and CDR2 SVGAGI. V shed 1 base and J shed 0 bases, with 10 bases lying between them. Here the CDR3 reads CASSYYAGRSYNEQFF. The CDR3 bases are TGTGCCAGCAGTTACTATGCGGGGCGCTCCTACAATGAGCAGTTCTTC.

This clone was detected only once. The CDR3 here is CASSPGTGGVYEQYF. The CDR3 region has the DNA TGCGCCAGCAGCCCCGGGACAGGGGGCGTCTACGAGCAGTACTTC. The chain recombines TRBV5-1 with TRBJ2-7; 12 bases match TRBD1. This CDR3 region has 15 residues. The ends lost 4 bases at V and 3 bases at J; junction bases unmatched: 5. Germline CDR1 is SGHRS and CDR2 is YFSETQ. Based on the CDR3 plus reference TRBV5-1 and TRBJ2-7, the full variable domain is KAGVTQTPRYLIKTRGQQVTLSCSPISGHRSVSWYQQTPGQGLQFLFEYFSETQRNKGNFPGRFSGRQFSNSRSEMNVSTLELGDSALYLCASSPGTGGVYEQYFGPGTRLTVT.

The gene calls are TRBV7-9 and TRBJ2-3; 9 nucleotides align to TRBD2. Germline V gene lookup returns CDR1 SEHNR and CDR2 FQNEAQ (reference sequence). The ends lost 5 bases at V and 1 base at J; junction bases unmatched: 7. This CDR3 has 16 residues. CDR3: CASSVGLALGTDTQYF. CDR3 nucleotide sequence: TGTGCCAGCAGCGTGGGACTAGCCCTTGGCACAGATACGCAGTATTTT.

The rearrangement uses TRBV10-2 and TRBJ1-2; 10 bases align to TRBD1. V shed 7 bases and J 8 bases; nucleotides not matched to a gene: 4. CDR3 size: 12 residues. Germline-derived CDR1 and CDR2 are WSHSY and SAAADI. CDR3 nucleotides: TGCGCCAGCATGACGACAGGGGGCGGCTACACCTTC. Its translation: CASMTTGGGYTF.

The gene calls are TRBV27 and TRBJ1-6; TRBD1 is a possible D gene (5 bases). Per germline, CDR1 MNHEY and CDR2 SMNVEV (reference sequence). CDR3 length: 19 residues. The V gene lost 2 bases and the J gene lost 9 bases, with 26 bases spanning the gap. CDR3: CASSLHPGQGRPFGSPLHF. CDR3 nucleotide sequence: TGTGCCAGCAGTTTACATCCTGGGCAGGGCAGACCGTTTGGTTCACCCCTCCACTTT.

The rearrangement uses TRBV7-9 and TRBJ2-3, with D tentatively TRBD2 (5 bases). CDR3 size: 15 residues. Per the germline V gene, CDR1 is SEHNR and CDR2 is FQNEAQ (reference sequence). V shed 2 bases and J shed 2 bases, with 11 bases lying between them. In nucleotides, the CDR3 is TGTGCCAGCAGCTTACAGAGAGGGCTCACAGATACGCAGTATTTT. Amino acids: CASSLQRGLTDTQYF.

The V and J genes are TRBV5-5 and TRBJ2-1; D uncertain. Germline lookup yields CDR1 SGHKS and CDR2 YYEKEE (reference sequence). The germline V and J ends were trimmed by 0 bases and 8 bases, with 18 bases remaining between them. The CDR3 is made up of 16 amino acids. The CDR3 region has the DNA TGTGCCAGCAGCTTGGGAACCTCGGCTAGTGGGGATGAGCAGTTCTTC. Translating it yields CASSLGTSASGDEQFF.

This clone was observed a few times. V usage is TRBV28 and J usage is TRBJ1-2; D unclear. The CDR3 has 10 residues. With 4 bases removed from V and 4 bases from J, the gap between germline ends came to 1 base. Germline loops: CDR1 MDHEN, CDR2 SYDVKM. The DNA for the CDR3 is TGTGCCAGCAGTTCCTATGGCTACACCTTC. It encodes CASSSYGYTF.

This sequence joins TRBV28 and TRBJ2-6, with 8 bases matching TRBD1. V was clipped by 5 bases and J by 0 bases; unmatched bases: 6. Looked up from germline, CDR1 is MDHEN and CDR2 is SYDVKM. The CDR3 covers 17 residues. CDR3 DNA sequence: TGTGCCAGCAGTCTCGGACAGGGAATCTCTGGGGCCAACGTCCTGACTTTC. Translation: CASSLGQGISGANVLTF. The full variable domain, rest sourced from reference TRBV28 and TRBJ2-6, is DVKVTQSSRYLVKRTGEKVFLECVQDMDHENMFWYRQDPGLGLRLIYFSYDVKMKEKGDIPEGYSVSREKKERFSLILESASTNQTSMYLCASSLGQGISGANVLTFGAGSRLTVL.

Note on this clone: The germline gene is not matched at one end of the junction; a read error may be the cause. As DNA, the CDR3 is TGTGCCAGCAGCCTAGAAGGCTACACCGGGGAGCTGTTTTTT. Encoded protein: CASSLEGYTGELFF. The genes are TRBV11-2 and TRBJ2-2; D not certain. Per the germline V gene, CDR1 is SGHAT and CDR2 is FQNNGV. CDR3 length: 14 residues.

The V gene is TRBV9, the J gene TRBJ2-1; D is unclear. CDR1 and CDR2 from the germline V gene are SGDLS and YYNGEE. Trimming pared 0 bases from V and 2 bases from J, leaving 9 bases between. The CDR3 is 15 residues long. CDR3 bases: TGTGCCAGCAGCGTAGACGGAGCAACCTACAATGAGCAGTTCTTC. Encoded protein: CASSVDGATYNEQFF.

The rearrangement uses TRBV28 and TRBJ2-5, with D hard to call. The J call may be wrong; the DNA end is better matched by TRBJ2-7. This CDR3 has 12 residues. Germline lookup yields CDR1 MDHEN and CDR2 SYDVKM. CDR3 residues: CASSLGDYEQYF. CDR3 nucleotides: TGTGCCAGCAGTTTAGGGGACTACGAGCAGTACTTC.

The genes are TRBV19 and TRBJ2-1, with a weak D call TRBD1 (5 bases). CDR3 length: 14 amino acids. From germline, CDR1 is LNHDA and CDR2 SQIVND (reference sequence). Trimming pared 4 bases from V and 4 bases from J, leaving 11 bases between. CDR3 loop: CASSTWGGYNEQFF. The CDR3 nucleotides are TGTGCCAGTAGTACCTGGGGCGGATACAATGAGCAGTTCTTC.

The rearrangement uses TRBV5-1 and TRBJ1-1, with a tentative D call TRBD1 (6 bases). CDR1 and CDR2 (germline): SGHRS, YFSETQ. V was trimmed by 5 bases and J by 0 bases, leaving 11 bases between them. The CDR3 runs to 14 residues. CDR3 region: CASREGQLNTEAFF. In DNA form, the CDR3 reads TGCGCCAGCAGAGAAGGACAGCTGAACACTGAAGCTTTCTTT.

The chain employs TRBV2 and TRBJ2-3, with a tentative D call TRBD2 (5 bases). Germline loops: CDR1 SNHLY, CDR2 FYNNEI. CDR3 length equals 13 residues. The V and J ends lost 6 bases and 4 bases respectively, with 11 bases between them. CDR3: CASRLGYADTQYF. DNA for the CDR3: TGTGCCAGCAGACTAGGGTATGCAGATACGCAGTATTTT. The full variable domain, with the rest looked up from reference TRBV2 and TRBJ2-3, is EPEVTQTPSHQVTQMGQEVILRCVPISNHLYFYWYRQILGQKVEFLVSFYNNEISEKSEIFDDQFSVERPDGSNFTLKIRSTKLEDSAMYFCASRLGYADTQYFGPGTRLTVL.

J is TRBJ1-6 and V is TRBV6-6; perhaps TRBD1 as D (5 bases). The CDR3 covers 14 residues. The V gene's germline CDR1 is MNHNY and CDR2 SVGAGI (reference sequence). The V and J ends lost 3 bases and 6 bases respectively, with 9 bases between them. The CDR3 sequence is CASSYVTANSPLHF. Written as DNA, the CDR3 is TGTGCCAGCAGTTATGTGACAGCTAATTCACCCCTCCACTTT.

This rearrangement joins TRBV18 to TRBJ1-4; D call uncertain. CDR3 length: 13 residues. The ends were cut back, 6 bases at V and 8 bases at J, with 13 bases in the middle. Looked up from germline, CDR1 is KGHSH and CDR2 is LQKENI. CDR3 nucleotides: TGTGCCAGCTCCCTAGATGAAGGGGAAAAACTGTTTTTT. It yields the protein CASSLDEGEKLFF.

The genes are TRBV9 and TRBJ2-1; TRBD1 is a possible D gene (6 bases). CDR1 is SGDLS and CDR2 is YYNGEE in the germline V gene. CDR3 size: 15 residues. The germline V and J ends were trimmed by 0 bases and 2 bases, with 9 bases remaining between them. The CDR3 DNA sequence: TGTGCCAGCAGCGTAGCACAGGGACCCTACAATGAGCAGTTCTTC. Residues: CASSVAQGPYNEQFF.

The rearrangement links TRBV11-3 to TRBJ2-7; D ambiguous. The CDR3 is 13 residues long. The V and J ends lost 5 bases and 5 bases respectively, with 13 bases between them. Germline V gene data show CDR1 as SGHNT and CDR2 as YENEEA. The DNA for the CDR3 is TGTGCCAGCAGCCAGGAGCCGAACCACGAGCAGTACTTC. Translated: CASSQEPNHEQYF.

In its sample, this clone was seen once. The CDR3: CASSIRGRGSGANVLTF. DNA of the CDR3: TGTGCCAGTAGTATAAGAGGGAGGGGCTCTGGGGCCAACGTCCTGACTTTC. The J gene is TRBJ2-6, the V gene TRBV19; 7 nucleotides line up with TRBD2. V shed 2 bases and J 0 bases; nucleotides not matched to a gene: 4. CDR3 length equals 17 residues. The germline V gene encodes CDR1 LNHDA and CDR2 SQIVND (reference sequence). The full variable domain, completed using reference TRBV19 and TRBJ2-6, is DGGITQSPKYLFRKEGQNVTLSCEQNLNHDAMYWYRQDPGQGLRLIYYSQIVNDFQKGDIAEGYSVSREKKESFPLTVTSAQKNPTAFYLCASSIRGRGSGANVLTFGAGSRLTVL.

The rearrangement links TRBV7-2 to TRBJ2-2; D not resolved. CDR1 is SGHTA, CDR2 FQGNSA, per germline. There are 12 residues in the CDR3. The ends were cut back, 5 bases at V and 5 bases at J, with 6 bases in the middle. The CDR3 spells CASSLSTGELFF. The CDR3 nucleotides are TGTGCCAGCAGCCTTAGTACCGGGGAGCTGTTTTTT.

The chain combines TRBV28 with TRBJ1-5; 7 bases agree with TRBD1. The CDR3 spans 12 residues. Germline CDR1 and CDR2: MDHEN and SYDVKM. CDR3 sequence reads: CAQGVSNQPQHF. The DNA of the CDR3 is TGTGCGCAGGGGGTTAGTAATCAGCCCCAGCATTTT. The variable domain in full, with the rest retrieved from reference TRBV28 and TRBJ1-5, is DVKVTQSSRYLVKRTGEKVFLECVQDMDHENMFWYRQDPGLGLRLIYFSYDVKMKEKGDIPEGYSVSREKKERFSLILESASTNQTSMYLCAQGVSNQPQHFGDGTRLSIL.

The CDR3 sequence is CASSSGGTYGLYEQYF. DNA for the CDR3: TGTGCCAGCAGCTCAGGGGGGACCTATGGACTCTACGAGCAGTACTTC. This rearrangement joins TRBV7-2 to TRBJ2-7; D possibly corresponds to TRBD1 (7 bases). Looked up from germline, CDR1 is SGHTA and CDR2 is FQGNSA. The CDR3 contains 16 residues. The V gene lost 4 bases and the J gene lost 3 bases, with 19 bases spanning the gap.

The chain joins TRBV7-9 to TRBJ1-1, with D possibly TRBD1 on 6 matching bases. Between the trimmed V and J ends, which lost 5 bases and 8 bases, there was a span of 9 bases. Germline V gives CDR1 SEHNR, CDR2 FQNEAQ (reference sequence). The CDR3 sequence is 11 residues long. CDR3: CASSTGYEAFF. The CDR3, as DNA: TGTGCCAGCAGCACAGGGTACGAAGCTTTCTTT.

J is TRBJ2-1 and V is TRBV2, with 9 bases aligning to TRBD1. Germline CDR1 is SNHLY and CDR2 is FYNNEI. The CDR3 has 14 amino acids. V shed 6 bases and J 3 bases; nucleotides not matched to a gene: 3. The DNA for the CDR3 is TGTGCCAGCAGCAAGACAGGGGGCTACAATGAGCAGTTCTTC. As protein: CASSKTGGYNEQFF.

This clone showed up just a few times. V gene TRBV4-3 combines with J gene TRBJ1-6; possibly TRBD1 for D (6 bases). V was trimmed by 4 bases and J by 9 bases, leaving 16 bases between them. Germline CDR1 and CDR2: LGHNA and YSLEER. This CDR3 is built from 15 residues. CDR3 amino acids: CASSLQQGLGSPLHF. CDR3 nucleotide sequence: TGCGCCAGCAGCCTTCAACAGGGTCTAGGTTCACCCCTCCACTTT.

The rearrangement uses TRBV20-1 and TRBJ1-6; D is uncertain. Germline V CDR1 and CDR2: DFQATT, SNEGSKA (reference sequence). V was cut by 6 bases and J by 9 bases, with 6 bases left in between. The CDR3 sequence is 10 residues long. CDR3 amino acids: CSASFSPLHF. As DNA, the CDR3 is TGCAGTGCATCGTTTTCACCCCTCCACTTT.

This chain uses TRBV10-3 with TRBJ1-1; D not certain. The CDR3 spans 12 residues. The germline V gene has CDR1 ENHRY and CDR2 SYGVKD. V was trimmed by 6 bases and J by 1 base, leaving 6 bases between them. CDR3 in amino acids: CAIRLKNTEAFF. Written as DNA, the CDR3 is TGTGCCATCAGACTGAAGAACACTGAAGCTTTCTTT.

J is TRBJ1-6 and V is TRBV4-3, with 9 nucleotides matching TRBD1. CDR3 length: 14 residues. CDR1 is LGHNA, CDR2 YSLEER, per germline. Trimming removed 3 bases from V and 9 bases from J; junction bases left unmatched: 3. The CDR3 protein is CASSQGQGGSPLHF. The CDR3 DNA reads as TGCGCCAGCAGCCAGGGACAGGGAGGTTCACCCCTCCACTTT.

This clone showed up just a few times. The chain is built from TRBV9 and TRBJ2-7; D might be TRBD1 or TRBD2, each matching 5 bases. The germline V and J ends were trimmed by 0 bases and 2 bases, with 6 bases remaining between them. The CDR3 is 13 amino acids. Germline CDR1 and CDR2: SGDLS and YYNGEE. CDR3 in amino acids: CASSVGGTYEQYF. CDR3 in DNA: TGTGCCAGCAGCGTAGGGGGGACCTACGAGCAGTACTTC.